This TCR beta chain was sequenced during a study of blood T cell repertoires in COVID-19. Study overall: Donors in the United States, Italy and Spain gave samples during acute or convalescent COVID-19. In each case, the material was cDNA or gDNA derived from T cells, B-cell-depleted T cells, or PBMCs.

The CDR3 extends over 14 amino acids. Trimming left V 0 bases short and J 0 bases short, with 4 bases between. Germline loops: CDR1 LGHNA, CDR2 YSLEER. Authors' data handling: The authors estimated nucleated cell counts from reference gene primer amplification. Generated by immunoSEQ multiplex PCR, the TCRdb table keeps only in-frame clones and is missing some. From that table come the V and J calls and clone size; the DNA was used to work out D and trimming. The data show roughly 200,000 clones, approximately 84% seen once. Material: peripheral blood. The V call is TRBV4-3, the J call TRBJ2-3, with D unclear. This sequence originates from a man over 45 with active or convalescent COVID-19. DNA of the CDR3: TGCGCCAGCAGCCAAGATGAGAGCACAGATACGCAGTATTTT. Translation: CASSQDESTDTQYF.